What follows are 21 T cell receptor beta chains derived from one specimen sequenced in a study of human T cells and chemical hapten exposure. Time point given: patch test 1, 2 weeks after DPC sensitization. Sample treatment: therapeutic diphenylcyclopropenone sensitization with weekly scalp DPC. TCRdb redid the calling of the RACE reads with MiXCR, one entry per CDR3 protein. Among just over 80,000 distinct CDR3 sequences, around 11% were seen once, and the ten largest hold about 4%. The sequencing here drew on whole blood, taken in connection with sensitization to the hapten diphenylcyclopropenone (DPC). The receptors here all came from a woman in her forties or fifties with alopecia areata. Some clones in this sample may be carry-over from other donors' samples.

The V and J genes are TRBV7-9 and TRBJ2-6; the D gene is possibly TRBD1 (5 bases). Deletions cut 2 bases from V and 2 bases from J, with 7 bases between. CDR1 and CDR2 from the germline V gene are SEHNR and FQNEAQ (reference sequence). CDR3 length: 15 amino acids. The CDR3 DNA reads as TGTGCCAGCAGCTTACAGGGCACTGGGGCCAACGTCCTGACTTTC. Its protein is CASSLQGTGANVLTF.

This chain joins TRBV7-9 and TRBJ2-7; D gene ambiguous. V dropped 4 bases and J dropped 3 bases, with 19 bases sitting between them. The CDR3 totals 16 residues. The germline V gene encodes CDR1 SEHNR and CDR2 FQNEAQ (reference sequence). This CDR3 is CASSSTPSTINYEQYF. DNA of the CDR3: TGTGCCAGCAGCTCTACCCCGAGCACGATCAACTACGAGCAGTACTTC.

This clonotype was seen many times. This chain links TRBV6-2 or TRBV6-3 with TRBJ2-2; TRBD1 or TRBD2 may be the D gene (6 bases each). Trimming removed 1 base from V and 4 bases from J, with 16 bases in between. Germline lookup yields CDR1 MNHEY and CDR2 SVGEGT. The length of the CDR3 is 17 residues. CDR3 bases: TGTGCCAGCAGTTACTACCGGGGGCTCTCGGGCACCGGGGAGCTGTTTTTT. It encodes CASSYYRGLSGTGELFF.

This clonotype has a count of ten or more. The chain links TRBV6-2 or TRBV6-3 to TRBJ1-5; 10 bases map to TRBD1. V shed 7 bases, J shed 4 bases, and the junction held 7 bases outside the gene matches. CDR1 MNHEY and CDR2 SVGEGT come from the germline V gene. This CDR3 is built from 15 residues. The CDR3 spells CASTKDRGRNQPQHF. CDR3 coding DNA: TGTGCCAGCACCAAAGACAGGGGGCGTAATCAGCCCCAGCATTTT.

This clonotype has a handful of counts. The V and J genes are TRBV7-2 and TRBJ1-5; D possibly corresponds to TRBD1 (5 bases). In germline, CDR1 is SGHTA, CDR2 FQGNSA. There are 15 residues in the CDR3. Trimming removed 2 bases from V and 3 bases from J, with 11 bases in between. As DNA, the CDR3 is TGTGCCAGCAGCTTATCCCGGGACTACAATCAGCCCCAGCATTTT. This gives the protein CASSLSRDYNQPQHF.

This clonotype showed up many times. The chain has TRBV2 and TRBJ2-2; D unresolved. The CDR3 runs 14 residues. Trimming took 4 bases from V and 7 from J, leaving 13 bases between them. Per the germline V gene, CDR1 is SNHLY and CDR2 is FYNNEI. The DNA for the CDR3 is TGTGCCAGCAGTGGGCAGCGAGGAAACGGGGAGCTGTTTTTT. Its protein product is CASSGQRGNGELFF.

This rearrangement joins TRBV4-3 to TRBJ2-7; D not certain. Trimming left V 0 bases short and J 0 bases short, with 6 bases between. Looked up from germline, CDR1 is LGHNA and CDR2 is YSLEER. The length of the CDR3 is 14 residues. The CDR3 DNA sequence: TGCGCCAGCAGCCAAGATTACACCTCCTACGAGCAGTACTTC. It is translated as CASSQDYTSYEQYF.

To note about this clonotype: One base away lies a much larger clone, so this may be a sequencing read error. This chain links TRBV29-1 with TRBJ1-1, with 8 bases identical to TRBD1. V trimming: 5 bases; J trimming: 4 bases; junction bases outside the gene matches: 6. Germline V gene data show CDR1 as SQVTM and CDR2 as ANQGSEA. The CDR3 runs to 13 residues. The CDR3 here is CSVSDRGVTEAFF. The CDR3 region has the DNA TGCAGCGTTTCCGACAGGGGTGTCACTGAAGCTTTCTTT.

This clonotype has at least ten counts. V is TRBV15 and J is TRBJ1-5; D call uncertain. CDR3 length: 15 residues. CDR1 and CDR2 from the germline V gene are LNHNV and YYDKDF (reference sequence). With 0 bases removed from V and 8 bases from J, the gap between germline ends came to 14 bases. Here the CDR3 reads CATSRDLEREKPQHF. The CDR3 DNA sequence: TGTGCCACCAGCAGAGATTTGGAAAGGGAAAAGCCCCAGCATTTT.

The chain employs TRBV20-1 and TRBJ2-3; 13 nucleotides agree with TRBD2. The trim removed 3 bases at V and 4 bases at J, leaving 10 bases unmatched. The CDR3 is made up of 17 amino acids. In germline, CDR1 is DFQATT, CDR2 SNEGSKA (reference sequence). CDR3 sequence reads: CSARKATSGRSADTQYF. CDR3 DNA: TGCAGTGCTAGGAAGGCGACTAGCGGGAGGTCCGCAGATACGCAGTATTTT.

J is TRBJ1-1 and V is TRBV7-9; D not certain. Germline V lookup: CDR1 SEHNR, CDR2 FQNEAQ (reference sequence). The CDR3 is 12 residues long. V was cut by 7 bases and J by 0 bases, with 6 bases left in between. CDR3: CASNILNTEAFF. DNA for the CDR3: TGTGCCAGCAACATTCTGAACACTGAAGCTTTCTTT.

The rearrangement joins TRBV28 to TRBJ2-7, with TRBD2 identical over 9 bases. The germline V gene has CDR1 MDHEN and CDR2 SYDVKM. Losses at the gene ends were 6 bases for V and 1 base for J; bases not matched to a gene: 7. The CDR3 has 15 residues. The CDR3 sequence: CASRSAGGGSYEQYF. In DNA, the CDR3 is TGTGCCAGCAGATCAGCGGGAGGCGGGTCCTACGAGCAGTACTTC.

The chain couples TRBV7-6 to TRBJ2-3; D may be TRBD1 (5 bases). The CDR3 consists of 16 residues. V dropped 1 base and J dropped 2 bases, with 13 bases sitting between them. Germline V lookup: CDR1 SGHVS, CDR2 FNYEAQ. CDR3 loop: CASSLVQGEVTDTQYF. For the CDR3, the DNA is TGTGCCAGCAGCTTAGTTCAGGGCGAGGTCACAGATACGCAGTATTTT.

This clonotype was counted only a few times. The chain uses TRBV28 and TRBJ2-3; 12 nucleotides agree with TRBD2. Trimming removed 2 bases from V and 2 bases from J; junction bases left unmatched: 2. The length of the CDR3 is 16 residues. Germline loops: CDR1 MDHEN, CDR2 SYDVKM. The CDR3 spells CASSLRTSGVTDTQYF. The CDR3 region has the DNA TGTGCCAGCAGTTTAAGGACTAGCGGGGTCACAGATACGCAGTATTTT.

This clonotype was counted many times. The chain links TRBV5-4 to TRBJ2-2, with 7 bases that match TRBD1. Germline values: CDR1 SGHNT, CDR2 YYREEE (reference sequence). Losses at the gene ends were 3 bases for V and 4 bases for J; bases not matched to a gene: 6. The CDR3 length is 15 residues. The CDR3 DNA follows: TGTGCCAGCAGCTCTAACAGGGGACGCACCGGGGAGCTGTTTTTT. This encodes CASSSNRGRTGELFF. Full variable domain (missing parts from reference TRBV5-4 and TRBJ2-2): ETGVTQSPTHLIKTRGQQVTLRCSSQSGHNTVSWYQQALGQGPQFIFQYYREEENGRGNFPPRFSGLQFPNYSSELNVNALELDDSALYLCASSSNRGRTGELFFGEGSRLTVL.

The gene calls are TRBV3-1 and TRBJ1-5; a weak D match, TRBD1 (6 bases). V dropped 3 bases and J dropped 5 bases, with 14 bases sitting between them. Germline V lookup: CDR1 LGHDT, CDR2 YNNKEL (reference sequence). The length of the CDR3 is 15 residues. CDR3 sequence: CASSQQGTVDQPQHF. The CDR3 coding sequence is TGTGCCAGCAGCCAGCAGGGGACGGTGGATCAGCCCCAGCATTTT.

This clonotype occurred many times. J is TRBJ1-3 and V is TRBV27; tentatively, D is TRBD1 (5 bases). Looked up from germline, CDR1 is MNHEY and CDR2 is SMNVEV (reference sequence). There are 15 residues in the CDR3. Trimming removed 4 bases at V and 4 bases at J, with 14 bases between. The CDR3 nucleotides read TGTGCCAGCAGTTCGGGGACCCCGAGGGGAAACACCATATATTTT. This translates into CASSSGTPRGNTIYF.

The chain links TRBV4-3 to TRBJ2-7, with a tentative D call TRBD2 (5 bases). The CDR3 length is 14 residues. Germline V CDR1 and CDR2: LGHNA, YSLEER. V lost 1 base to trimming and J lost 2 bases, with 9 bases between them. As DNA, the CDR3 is TGCGCCAGCAGCCAAGCTGGGAGCGCCTACGAGCAGTACTTC. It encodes CASSQAGSAYEQYF.

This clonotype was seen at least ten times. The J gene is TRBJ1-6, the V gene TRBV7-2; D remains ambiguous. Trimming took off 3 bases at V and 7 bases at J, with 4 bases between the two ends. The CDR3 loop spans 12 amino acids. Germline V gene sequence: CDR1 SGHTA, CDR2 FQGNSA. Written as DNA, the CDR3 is TGTGCCAGCAGCTTCAGGAATTCACCCCTCCACTTT. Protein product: CASSFRNSPLHF.

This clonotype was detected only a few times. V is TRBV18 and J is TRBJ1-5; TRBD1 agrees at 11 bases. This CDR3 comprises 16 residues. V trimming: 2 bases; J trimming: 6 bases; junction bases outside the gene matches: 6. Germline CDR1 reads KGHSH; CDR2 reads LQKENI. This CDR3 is CASSPSTGTGGQPQHF. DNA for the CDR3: TGTGCCAGCTCACCATCCACCGGGACAGGGGGTCAGCCCCAGCATTTT.

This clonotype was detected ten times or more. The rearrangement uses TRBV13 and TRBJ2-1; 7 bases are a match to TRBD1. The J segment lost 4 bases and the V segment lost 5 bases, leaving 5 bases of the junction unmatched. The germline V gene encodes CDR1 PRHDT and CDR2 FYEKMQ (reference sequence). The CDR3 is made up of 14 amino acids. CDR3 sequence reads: CASSRRQGYNEQFF. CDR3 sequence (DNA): TGTGCCAGCAGCCGAAGACAGGGATACAATGAGCAGTTCTTC.